This TCR beta chain was documented in a study of blood T cell repertoires in COVID-19. V dropped 6 bases and J dropped 4; count of bases not matched to a gene: 4. The CDR3 is made up of 15 amino acids. In germline, CDR1 is SSHAT, CDR2 FNYEAQ (reference sequence). Clones were read by immunoSEQ multiplex PCR, and TCRdb kept only the in-frame ones, dropping some. The data contain 370,000 or so clones, about four fifths of them singletons. This TCR was recovered from a human donor with acute or convalescent COVID-19. The donor label of this sample is uncertain. The chain couples TRBV7-7 to TRBJ2-2; 11 bases agree with TRBD2. Sequences were obtained from peripheral blood. In nucleotides, the CDR3 is TGTGCCAGCAGTCTACTAGCGGGAGCCACCGGGGAGCTGTTTTTT. Protein sequence: CASSLLAGATGELFF.